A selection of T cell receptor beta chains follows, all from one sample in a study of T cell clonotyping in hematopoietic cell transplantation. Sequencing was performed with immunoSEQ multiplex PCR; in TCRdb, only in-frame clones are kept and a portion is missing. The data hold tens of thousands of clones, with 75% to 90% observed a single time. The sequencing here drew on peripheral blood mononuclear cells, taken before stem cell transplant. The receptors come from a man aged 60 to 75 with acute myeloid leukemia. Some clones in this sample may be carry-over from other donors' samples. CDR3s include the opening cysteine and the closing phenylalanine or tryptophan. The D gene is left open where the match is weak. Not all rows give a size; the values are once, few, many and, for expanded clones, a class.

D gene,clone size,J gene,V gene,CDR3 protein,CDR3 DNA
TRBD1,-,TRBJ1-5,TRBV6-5,CASSPPGTENQPQHF,TGTGCCAGCAGTCCCCCCGGGACAGAGAATCAGCCCCAGCATTTT
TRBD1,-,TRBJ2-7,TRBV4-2,CASSLGQGVEQYF,TGTGCCAGCAGCCTGGGACAGGGAGTCGAGCAGTACTTC
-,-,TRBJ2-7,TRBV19,CASSIGRDNYEQYF,TGTGCCAGTAGTATAGGCCGGGACAACTACGAGCAGTACTTC
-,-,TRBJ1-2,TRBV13,CASSKRTDLNYGYTF,TGTGCCAGCAGCAAAAGGACGGACCTTAACTATGGCTACACCTTC
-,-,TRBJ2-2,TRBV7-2,CASRGQINTGELFF,TGTGCCAGCAGAGGACAGATAAACACCGGGGAGCTGTTTTTT
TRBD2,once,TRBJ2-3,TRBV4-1,CASSQASGGRWWGTDTQYF,TGCGCCAGCAGCCAAGCCAGCGGGGGCCGGTGGTGGGGCACAGATACGCAGTATTTT
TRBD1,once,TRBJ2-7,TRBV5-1,CASSLAGTGGYEQYF,TGCGCCAGCAGCTTGGCCGGGACAGGGGGATACGAGCAGTACTTC
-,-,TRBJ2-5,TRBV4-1,CASSYPGVPGAQYF,TGCGCCAGCAGCTACCCGGGGGTCCCGGGGGCCCAGTACTTC
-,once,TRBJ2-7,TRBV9,CASSVDEGGGAGLYEQYF,TGTGCCAGCAGCGTAGATGAAGGAGGGGGGGCCGGGTTGTACGAGCAGTACTTC
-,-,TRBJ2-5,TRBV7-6,CASSLVQDAYGTQYF,TGTGCCAGCAGCTTAGTCCAGGACGCCTACGGGACCCAGTACTTC
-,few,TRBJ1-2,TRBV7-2,CASSLRDLLSVYGYTF,TGTGCCAGCAGCTTACGGGACCTTCTCTCGGTTTATGGCTACACCTTC
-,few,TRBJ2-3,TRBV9,CASSVVGSTGTDTQYF,TGTGCCAGCAGCGTAGTAGGCAGCACGGGCACAGATACGCAGTATTTT
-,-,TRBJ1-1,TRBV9,CASSVVTADTEAFF,TGTGCCAGCAGCGTAGTGACGGCTGACACTGAAGCTTTCTTT
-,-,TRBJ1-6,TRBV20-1,CSARGDSPLHF,TGCAGTGCTAGGGGCGATTCACCCCTCCACTTT
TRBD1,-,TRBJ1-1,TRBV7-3,CASSPDRGGSMNTEAFF,TGTGCCAGCAGCCCTGACAGGGGGGGAAGCATGAACACTGAAGCTTTCTTT
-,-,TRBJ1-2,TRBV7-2,CASSLAHGAQGYTF,TGTGCCAGCAGCTTAGCTCATGGGGCGCAGGGCTACACCTTC
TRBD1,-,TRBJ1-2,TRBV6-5,CASRQTGAVGYGYTF,TGTGCCAGCAGACAAACAGGGGCGGTTGGCTATGGCTACACCTTC
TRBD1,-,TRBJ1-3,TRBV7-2,CASSLAQGGGNTIYF,TGTGCCAGCAGCTTAGCCCAGGGGGGCGGAAACACCATATATTTT
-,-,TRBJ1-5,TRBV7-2,CASSSQPQGYNQPQHF,TGTGCCAGCAGCTCGCAACCTCAGGGGTACAATCAGCCCCAGCATTTT
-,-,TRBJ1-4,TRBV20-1,CSAGINEKLFF,TGCAGTGCTGGGATCAATGAAAAACTGTTTTTT
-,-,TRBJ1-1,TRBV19,CASSPRNLMNTEAFF,TGTGCCAGTAGTCCCAGGAATTTGATGAACACTGAAGCTTTCTTT
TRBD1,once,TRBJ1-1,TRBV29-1,CSVEDSEGAGTEAFF,TGCAGCGTTGAAGATTCGGAGGGGGCTGGGACTGAAGCTTTCTTT
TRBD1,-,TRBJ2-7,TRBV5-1,CASSLAGTGHEQYF,TGCGCCAGCAGCTTGGCCGGGACAGGGCACGAGCAGTACTTC
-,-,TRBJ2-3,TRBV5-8,CASSNTPRLSTDTQYF,TGTGCCAGCAGCAACACACCCAGACTAAGCACAGATACGCAGTATTTT
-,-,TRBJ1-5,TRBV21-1,CASSKGVWGAEQPQHF,TGTGCCAGCAGCAAAGGGGTATGGGGGGCCGAACAGCCCCAGCATTTT
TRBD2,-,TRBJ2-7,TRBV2,CASLPLIGGYEQYF,TGTGCCAGCCTACCATTAATCGGGGGGTACGAGCAGTACTTC
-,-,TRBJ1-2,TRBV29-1,CSVEELTGDYGYTF,TGCAGCGTTGAAGAACTGACAGGAGACTATGGCTACACCTTC
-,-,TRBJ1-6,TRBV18,CASSPKGEGSPLHF,TGTGCCAGCTCACCAAAGGGGGAAGGCTCACCCCTCCACTTT
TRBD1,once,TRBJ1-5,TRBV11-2,CASSRDRGPNQPQHF,TGTGCCAGCAGCCGTGACAGGGGGCCCAATCAGCCCCAGCATTTT
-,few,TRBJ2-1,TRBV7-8,CASAPFRGISYNEQFF,TGTGCCAGCGCCCCGTTTCGCGGCATCTCCTACAATGAGCAGTTCTTC
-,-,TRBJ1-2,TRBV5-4,CASNVGGHYGYTF,TGTGCCAGCAACGTGGGGGGACACTATGGCTACACCTTC
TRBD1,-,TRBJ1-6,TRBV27,CASSLSDRGQSPLHF,TGTGCCAGCAGTTTATCGGACAGGGGTCAATCACCCCTCCACTTT
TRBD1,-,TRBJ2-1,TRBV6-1,CASSDAGTAYNEQFF,TGTGCCAGCAGTGATGCCGGGACAGCATACAATGAGCAGTTCTTC
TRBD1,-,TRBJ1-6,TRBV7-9,CASSLGGGTAGSPLHF,TGTGCCAGCAGCTTAGGCGGGGGGACAGCCGGGTCACCCCTCCACTTT
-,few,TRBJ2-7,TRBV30,CAWSVASEPYEQYF,TGTGCCTGGAGTGTAGCCAGCGAGCCTTACGAGCAGTACTTC
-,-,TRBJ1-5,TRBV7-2,CASSLRGGDQPQHF,TGTGCCAGCAGCCTCCGGGGCGGCGATCAGCCCCAGCATTTT
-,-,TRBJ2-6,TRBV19,CASSIFGAVPGANVLTF,TGTGCCAGTAGTATTTTTGGCGCGGTCCCTGGGGCCAACGTCCTGACTTTC
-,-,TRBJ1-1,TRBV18,CASSPGVGTEAFF,TGTGCCAGCTCACCAGGGGTGGGCACTGAAGCTTTCTTT
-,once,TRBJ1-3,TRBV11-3,CASSLEQTGNTIYF,TGTGCCAGCAGCTTAGAACAGACTGGAAACACCATATATTTT
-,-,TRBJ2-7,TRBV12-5,CASGHRRESSYEQYF,TGTGCTAGTGGCCATCGACGGGAAAGCTCCTACGAGCAGTACTTC
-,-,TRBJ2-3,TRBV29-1,CSVEPWAGDTQYF,TGCAGCGTTGAACCGTGGGCCGGAGATACGCAGTATTTT
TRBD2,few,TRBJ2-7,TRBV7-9,CASSTGLATSYEQYF,TGTGCCAGCAGCACCGGACTAGCGACTTCCTACGAGCAGTACTTC
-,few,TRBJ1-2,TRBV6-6,CASSYVREAGYTF,TGTGCCAGCAGTTACGTCCGTGAGGCTGGCTACACCTTC
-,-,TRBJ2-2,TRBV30,CAWSGGLVTGELFF,TGTGCCTGGAGTGGAGGGTTGGTCACCGGGGAGCTGTTTTTT
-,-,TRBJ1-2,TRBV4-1,CASSQGAGPNYGYTF,TGCGCCAGCAGCCAAGGTGCAGGGCCTAACTATGGCTACACCTTC